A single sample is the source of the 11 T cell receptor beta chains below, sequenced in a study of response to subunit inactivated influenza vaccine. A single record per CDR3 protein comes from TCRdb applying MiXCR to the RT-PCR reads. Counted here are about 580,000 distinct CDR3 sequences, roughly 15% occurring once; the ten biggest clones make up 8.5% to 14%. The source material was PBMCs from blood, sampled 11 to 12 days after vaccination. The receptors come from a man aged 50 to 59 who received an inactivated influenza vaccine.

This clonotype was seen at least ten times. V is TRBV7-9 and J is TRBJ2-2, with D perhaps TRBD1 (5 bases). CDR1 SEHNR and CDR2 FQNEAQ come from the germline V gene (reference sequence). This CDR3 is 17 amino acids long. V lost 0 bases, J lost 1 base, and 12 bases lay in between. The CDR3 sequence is CASSLANRQGNTGELFF. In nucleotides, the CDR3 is TGTGCCAGCAGCTTAGCCAATCGTCAGGGGAACACCGGGGAGCTGTTTTTT.

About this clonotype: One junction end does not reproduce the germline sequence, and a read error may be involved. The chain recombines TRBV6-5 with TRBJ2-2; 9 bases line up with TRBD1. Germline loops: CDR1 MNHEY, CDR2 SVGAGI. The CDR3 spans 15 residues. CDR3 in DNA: TGTGCCAGCAGTTCGGACAGGGGAGGCCCCGGGCAGCTGTTTTTT. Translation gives CASSSDRGGPGQLFF.

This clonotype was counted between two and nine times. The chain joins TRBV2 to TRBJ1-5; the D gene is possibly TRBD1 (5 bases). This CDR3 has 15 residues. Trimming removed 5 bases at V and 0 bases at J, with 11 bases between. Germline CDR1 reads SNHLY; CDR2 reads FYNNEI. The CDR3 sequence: CASSPGGYSNQPQHF. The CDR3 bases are TGTGCCAGCAGTCCGGGGGGATATAGCAATCAGCCCCAGCATTTT.

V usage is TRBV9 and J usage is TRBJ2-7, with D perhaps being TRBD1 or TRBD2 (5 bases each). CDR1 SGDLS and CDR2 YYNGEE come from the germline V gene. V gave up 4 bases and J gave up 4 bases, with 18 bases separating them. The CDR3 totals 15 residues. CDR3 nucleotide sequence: TGTGCCAGCAGCAACCGGGACGCCAGCCAGTACGAGCAGTACTTC. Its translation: CASSNRDASQYEQYF.

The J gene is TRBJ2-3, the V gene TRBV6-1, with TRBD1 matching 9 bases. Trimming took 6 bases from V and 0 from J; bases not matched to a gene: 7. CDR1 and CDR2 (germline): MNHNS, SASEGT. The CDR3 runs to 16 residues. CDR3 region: CASRFRDRESTDTQYF. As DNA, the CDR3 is TGTGCCAGCAGATTCCGGGACAGGGAAAGCACAGATACGCAGTATTTT.

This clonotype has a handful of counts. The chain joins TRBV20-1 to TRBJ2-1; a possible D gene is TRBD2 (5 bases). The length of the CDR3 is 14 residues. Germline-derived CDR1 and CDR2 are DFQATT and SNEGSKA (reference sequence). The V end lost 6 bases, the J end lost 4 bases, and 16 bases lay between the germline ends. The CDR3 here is CSAPPGPGYNEQFF. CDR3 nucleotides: TGCAGTGCCCCACCGGGCCCGGGGTACAATGAGCAGTTCTTC.

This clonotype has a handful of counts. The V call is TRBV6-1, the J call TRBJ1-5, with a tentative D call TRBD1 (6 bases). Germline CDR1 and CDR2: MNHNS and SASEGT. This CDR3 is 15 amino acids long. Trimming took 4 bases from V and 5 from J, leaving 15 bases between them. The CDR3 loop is CASSANTGIDQPQHF. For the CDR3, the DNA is TGTGCCAGCAGTGCCAATACAGGGATTGATCAGCCCCAGCATTTT.

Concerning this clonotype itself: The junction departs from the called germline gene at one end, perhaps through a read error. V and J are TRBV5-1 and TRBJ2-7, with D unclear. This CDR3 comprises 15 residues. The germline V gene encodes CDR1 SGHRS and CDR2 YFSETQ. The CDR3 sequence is CASSTNTGSTSEQHF. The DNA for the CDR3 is TGCGCCAGCAGCACCAACACGGGCTCGACCTCTGAGCAGCACTTC.

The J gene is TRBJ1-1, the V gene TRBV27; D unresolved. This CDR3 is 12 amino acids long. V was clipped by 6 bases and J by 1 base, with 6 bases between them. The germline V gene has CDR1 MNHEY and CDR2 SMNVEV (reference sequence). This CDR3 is CASRYPNTEAFF. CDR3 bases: TGTGCCAGCAGGTACCCGAACACTGAAGCTTTCTTT.

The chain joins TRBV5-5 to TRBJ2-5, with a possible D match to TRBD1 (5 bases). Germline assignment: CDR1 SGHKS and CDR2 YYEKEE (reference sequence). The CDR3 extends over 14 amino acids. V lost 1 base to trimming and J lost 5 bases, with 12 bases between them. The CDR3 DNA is TGTGCCAGCAGCTTGCCCAGGGATAGTGAGACCCAGTACTTC. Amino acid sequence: CASSLPRDSETQYF.

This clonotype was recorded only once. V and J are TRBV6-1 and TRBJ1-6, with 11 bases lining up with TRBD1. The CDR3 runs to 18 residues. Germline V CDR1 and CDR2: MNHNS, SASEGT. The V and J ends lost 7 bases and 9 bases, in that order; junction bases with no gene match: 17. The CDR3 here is CASTSGTGGAIVISPLHF. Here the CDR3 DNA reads TGTGCCAGCACCTCCGGGACAGGGGGTGCCATTGTAATTTCACCCCTCCACTTT.